These T cell receptor beta chains were read from a single sample in a study of cytomegalovirus exposure and HLA in healthy donors. TCRdb's table, derived via immunoSEQ multiplex PCR, lists solely in-frame clones and lacks some. In the table there are roughly 170,000 clones, about 65% of which are singletons. The sequenced sample was PBMCs. The source is a girl between 5 and 17 years old in good health and CMV-seronegative. CDR3s include the opening cysteine and the closing phenylalanine or tryptophan. The D gene is left open where the match is weak. A row's size may be missing; if present it is once, few, many or a size class.

v_call: TRBV10-3; d_call: .; j_call: TRBJ1-1; cdr3_length: 15; clone_size: .; cdr3_aa: CATIPTIQGLAEAFF; cdr3_nt: TGTGCCACCATACCCACCATCCAGGGTCTAGCTGAAGCTTTCTTT
v_call: TRBV2; d_call: .; j_call: TRBJ1-3; cdr3_length: 13; clone_size: few; cdr3_aa: CASSEIGGNTIYF; cdr3_nt: TGTGCCAGCAGTGAGATCGGGGGGAACACCATATATTTT
v_call: TRBV15; d_call: TRBD1; j_call: TRBJ1-5; cdr3_length: 21; clone_size: .; cdr3_aa: CATSRDSVWDRRTVGNQPQHF; cdr3_nt: TGTGCCACCAGCAGAGATAGTGTTTGGGACAGGCGGACGGTAGGCAATCAGCCCCAGCATTTT
v_call: TRBV5-1; d_call: TRBD2; j_call: TRBJ2-5; cdr3_length: 16; clone_size: .; cdr3_aa: CASSLGQGGGAETQYF; cdr3_nt: TGCGCCAGCAGCTTGGGGCAAGGCGGGGGGGCAGAGACCCAGTACTTC
v_call: TRBV18; d_call: TRBD1; j_call: TRBJ1-5; cdr3_length: 14; clone_size: once; cdr3_aa: CASSPPTGAQPQHF; cdr3_nt: TGTGCCAGCTCACCACCGACAGGGGCTCAGCCCCAGCATTTT
v_call: TRBV4-1; d_call: .; j_call: TRBJ1-6; cdr3_length: 13; clone_size: .; cdr3_aa: CASSQGAYSPLHF; cdr3_nt: TGCGCCAGCAGCCAAGGCGCCTACTCACCCCTCCACTTT
v_call: TRBV11-1; d_call: .; j_call: TRBJ2-3; cdr3_length: 12; clone_size: .; cdr3_aa: CASRFEGVTQYF; cdr3_nt: TGTGCCAGCAGGTTTGAGGGGGTTACGCAGTATTTT
v_call: TRBV5-6; d_call: TRBD1; j_call: TRBJ1-2; cdr3_length: 13; clone_size: .; cdr3_aa: CASSRQGVTGYTF; cdr3_nt: TGTGCCAGCAGCCGACAGGGGGTGACTGGCTACACCTTC
v_call: TRBV19; d_call: .; j_call: TRBJ2-1; cdr3_length: 13; clone_size: .; cdr3_aa: CASSLSSYNEQFF; cdr3_nt: TGTGCCAGTTCTCTGAGCTCCTACAATGAGCAGTTCTTC
v_call: TRBV6-5; d_call: .; j_call: TRBJ2-1; cdr3_length: 13; clone_size: few; cdr3_aa: CASSYSGPNEQFF; cdr3_nt: TGTGCCAGCAGTTATTCTGGGCCCAATGAGCAGTTCTTC
v_call: TRBV15; d_call: .; j_call: TRBJ1-5; cdr3_length: 15; clone_size: .; cdr3_aa: CATSISGGIKQPQHF; cdr3_nt: TGTGCCACCAGCATTTCCGGAGGGATTAAACAGCCCCAGCATTTT
v_call: TRBV9; d_call: TRBD1; j_call: TRBJ1-1; cdr3_length: 15; clone_size: few; cdr3_aa: CASSEGQGVNTEAFF; cdr3_nt: TGTGCCAGCAGCGAAGGACAGGGTGTGAACACTGAAGCTTTCTTT
v_call: TRBV19; d_call: .; j_call: TRBJ2-3; cdr3_length: 15; clone_size: .; cdr3_aa: CASSISGDRTDTQYF; cdr3_nt: TGTGCCAGTAGTATCTCAGGGGATCGCACAGATACGCAGTATTTT
v_call: TRBV5-1; d_call: .; j_call: TRBJ1-2; cdr3_length: 15; clone_size: .; cdr3_aa: CASSLQGGYNYGYTF; cdr3_nt: TGCGCCAGCAGCTTACAGGGCGGTTATAACTATGGCTACACCTTC
v_call: TRBV7-6; d_call: TRBD2; j_call: TRBJ2-7; cdr3_length: 16; clone_size: few; cdr3_aa: CASSFSVGGNSYEQCF; cdr3_nt: TGTGCCAGCAGCTTCTCGGTGGGGGGGAACTCCTACGAGCAGTGCTTC
v_call: TRBV5-1; d_call: .; j_call: TRBJ1-5; cdr3_length: 14; clone_size: .; cdr3_aa: CASSLGQNDQPQHF; cdr3_nt: TGCGCCAGCAGCTTGGGACAGAATGATCAGCCCCAGCATTTT
v_call: TRBV7-9; d_call: .; j_call: TRBJ2-5; cdr3_length: 12; clone_size: .; cdr3_aa: CASSLFEETQYF; cdr3_nt: TGTGCCAGCAGCTTATTCGAGGAGACCCAGTACTTC
v_call: TRBV27; d_call: .; j_call: TRBJ1-1; cdr3_length: 17; clone_size: .; cdr3_aa: CASRVRDKYEYGTEAFF; cdr3_nt: TGTGCCAGCAGGGTCCGGGACAAATATGAATACGGCACTGAAGCTTTCTTT
v_call: TRBV2; d_call: TRBD2; j_call: TRBJ2-5; cdr3_length: 14; clone_size: .; cdr3_aa: CASQGSSGKETQYF; cdr3_nt: TGTGCCAGCCAAGGGTCTAGCGGGAAAGAGACCCAGTACTTC
v_call: TRBV19; d_call: .; j_call: TRBJ1-1; cdr3_length: 14; clone_size: .; cdr3_aa: CASTKQGPETEAFF; cdr3_nt: TGTGCCAGTACCAAACAGGGTCCGGAGACTGAAGCTTTCTTT
v_call: TRBV10-3; d_call: TRBD1; j_call: TRBJ2-2; cdr3_length: 15; clone_size: few; cdr3_aa: CAISEPGQGAGELFF; cdr3_nt: TGTGCCATCAGTGAGCCGGGGCAGGGGGCCGGGGAGCTGTTTTTT
v_call: TRBV18; d_call: TRBD2; j_call: TRBJ2-7; cdr3_length: 18; clone_size: .; cdr3_aa: CASSLAGTSGGADYEQYF; cdr3_nt: TGTGCCAGCTCCCTTGCCGGGACTAGCGGGGGGGCCGACTACGAGCAGTACTTC
v_call: TRBV30; d_call: .; j_call: TRBJ1-3; cdr3_length: 16; clone_size: few; cdr3_aa: CAWRAPKGWAGNTIYF; cdr3_nt: TGTGCCTGGAGGGCCCCGAAGGGGTGGGCTGGAAACACCATATATTTT
v_call: TRBV7-9; d_call: TRBD1; j_call: TRBJ1-2; cdr3_length: 19; clone_size: .; cdr3_aa: CASSFLREGQGGQDYGYTF; cdr3_nt: TGTGCCAGCAGCTTCCTACGGGAGGGACAGGGTGGTCAGGACTATGGCTACACCTTC
v_call: TRBV9; d_call: .; j_call: TRBJ1-3; cdr3_length: 12; clone_size: .; cdr3_aa: CASSHSGNTIYF; cdr3_nt: TGTGCCAGCTCCCACTCTGGAAACACCATATATTTT
v_call: TRBV6-1; d_call: .; j_call: TRBJ1-2; cdr3_length: 19; clone_size: few; cdr3_aa: CASSEARGGRLTGDYGYTF; cdr3_nt: TGTGCCAGCAGTGAAGCACGGGGAGGAAGGCTGACTGGGGACTATGGCTACACCTTC
v_call: TRBV11-2; d_call: .; j_call: TRBJ2-1; cdr3_length: 18; clone_size: .; cdr3_aa: CASSPTWRAVDSYNEQFF; cdr3_nt: TGTGCCAGCAGCCCCACTTGGCGGGCAGTCGACTCCTACAATGAGCAGTTCTTC
v_call: TRBV25-1; d_call: TRBD2; j_call: TRBJ2-1; cdr3_length: 17; clone_size: .; cdr3_aa: CASSEPTAGSSYNEQFF; cdr3_nt: TGTGCCAGCAGTGAACCTACAGCGGGGAGCTCCTACAATGAGCAGTTCTTC
v_call: TRBV9; d_call: .; j_call: TRBJ1-6; cdr3_length: 11; clone_size: few; cdr3_aa: CASGTGVALHF; cdr3_nt: TGTGCCAGCGGAACGGGGGTGGCCCTCCACTTT
v_call: TRBV7-9; d_call: .; j_call: TRBJ1-2; cdr3_length: 16; clone_size: .; cdr3_aa: CASEPGDYTGYYGYTF; cdr3_nt: TGTGCCAGCGAGCCAGGTGACTACACAGGGTACTATGGCTACACCTTC
v_call: TRBV7-9; d_call: .; j_call: TRBJ2-1; cdr3_length: 14; clone_size: few; cdr3_aa: CASSLLRDSLQGFF; cdr3_nt: TGTGCCAGCAGCCTTCTACGGGACTCCCTTCAAGGGTTCTTC
v_call: TRBV10-3; d_call: TRBD1; j_call: TRBJ2-7; cdr3_length: 16; clone_size: .; cdr3_aa: CAISKGGGGQPYEQYF; cdr3_nt: TGTGCCATCAGTAAAGGGGGTGGGGGACAGCCTTACGAGCAGTACTTC
v_call: TRBV5-1; d_call: TRBD2; j_call: TRBJ2-1; cdr3_length: 15; clone_size: .; cdr3_aa: CASSSLAGGSNEQFF; cdr3_nt: TGCGCCAGCAGCTCACTAGCGGGGGGGTCCAATGAGCAGTTCTTC
v_call: TRBV2; d_call: .; j_call: TRBJ1-1; cdr3_length: 13; clone_size: .; cdr3_aa: CASISPVGIEAFF; cdr3_nt: TGTGCCAGCATTAGCCCCGTCGGGATTGAGGCTTTCTTT
v_call: TRBV7-9; d_call: TRBD1; j_call: TRBJ1-2; cdr3_length: 13; clone_size: .; cdr3_aa: CASSPTGNYGYTF; cdr3_nt: TGTGCCAGCAGCCCGACAGGGAACTATGGCTACACCTTC
v_call: TRBV2; d_call: .; j_call: TRBJ1-6; cdr3_length: 12; clone_size: .; cdr3_aa: CASSVNSSPLHF; cdr3_nt: TGTGCCAGCAGTGTGAACTCCTCACCCCTCCACTTT
v_call: TRBV10-1; d_call: TRBD1; j_call: TRBJ1-5; cdr3_length: 13; clone_size: .; cdr3_aa: CATSTGLNQPQHF; cdr3_nt: TGCGCCACCTCGACAGGGCTAAATCAGCCCCAGCATTTT
v_call: TRBV7-6; d_call: .; j_call: TRBJ1-3; cdr3_length: 14; clone_size: .; cdr3_aa: CASSFALSGNTIYF; cdr3_nt: TGTGCCAGCAGCTTTGCGCTCTCTGGAAACACCATATATTTT
v_call: TRBV7-8; d_call: .; j_call: TRBJ2-7; cdr3_length: 13; clone_size: .; cdr3_aa: CASSLDYSYEQYF; cdr3_nt: TGTGCCAGCAGCTTGGACTACTCCTACGAGCAGTACTTC
v_call: TRBV5-4; d_call: .; j_call: TRBJ1-1; cdr3_length: 12; clone_size: .; cdr3_aa: CASSLMGLGAFF; cdr3_nt: TGTGCCAGCAGCTTGATGGGACTGGGAGCTTTCTTT
v_call: TRBV27; d_call: .; j_call: TRBJ1-4; cdr3_length: 13; clone_size: .; cdr3_aa: CASSRGAGEKLFF; cdr3_nt: TGTGCCAGCAGTCGGGGGGCTGGTGAAAAACTGTTTTTT
v_call: TRBV15; d_call: .; j_call: TRBJ1-5; cdr3_length: 16; clone_size: .; cdr3_aa: CATSRDDWGGNQPQHF; cdr3_nt: TGTGCCACCAGCAGAGATGATTGGGGAGGCAATCAGCCCCAGCATTTT
v_call: TRBV18; d_call: TRBD1; j_call: TRBJ1-1; cdr3_length: 17; clone_size: .; cdr3_aa: CASSPLRQGTLNTEAFF; cdr3_nt: TGTGCCAGCTCACCACTTCGACAGGGGACTCTGAACACTGAAGCTTTCTTT
v_call: TRBV7-8; d_call: TRBD1; j_call: TRBJ1-2; cdr3_length: 12; clone_size: .; cdr3_aa: CARLKQGVGYTF; cdr3_nt: TGTGCCAGACTAAAACAGGGGGTTGGCTACACCTTC
v_call: TRBV5-4; d_call: .; j_call: TRBJ2-7; cdr3_length: 13; clone_size: .; cdr3_aa: CASSLGGQYEQYF; cdr3_nt: TGTGCCAGCAGCTTGGGGGGCCAGTACGAGCAGTACTTC
v_call: TRBV5-1; d_call: .; j_call: TRBJ1-5; cdr3_length: 13; clone_size: .; cdr3_aa: CASSFWGDQPQHF; cdr3_nt: TGCGCCAGCAGCTTTTGGGGGGATCAGCCCCAGCATTTT
v_call: TRBV6-5; d_call: TRBD1; j_call: TRBJ2-1; cdr3_length: 15; clone_size: .; cdr3_aa: CASSYPKTGGDEQFF; cdr3_nt: TGTGCCAGCAGTTATCCCAAGACAGGGGGCGATGAGCAGTTCTTC
v_call: TRBV7-8; d_call: TRBD1; j_call: TRBJ1-6; cdr3_length: 15; clone_size: .; cdr3_aa: CASSPRQGAGGPLHF; cdr3_nt: TGTGCCAGCAGCCCGAGACAGGGTGCAGGGGGACCCCTCCACTTT
v_call: TRBV5-6; d_call: .; j_call: TRBJ1-5; cdr3_length: 15; clone_size: .; cdr3_aa: CASSFGRVGNQPQHF; cdr3_nt: TGTGCCAGCAGCTTCGGCAGGGTTGGGAATCAGCCCCAGCATTTT
v_call: TRBV6-1; d_call: .; j_call: TRBJ1-2; cdr3_length: 14; clone_size: .; cdr3_aa: CASSEYQGSYGYTF; cdr3_nt: TGTGCCAGCAGTGAATATCAGGGGAGCTATGGCTACACCTTC
v_call: TRBV7-8; d_call: TRBD1; j_call: TRBJ1-1; cdr3_length: 14; clone_size: .; cdr3_aa: CASSLAQGATEAFF; cdr3_nt: TGTGCCAGCAGCTTAGCGCAGGGGGCAACTGAAGCTTTCTTT
v_call: TRBV7-9; d_call: TRBD2; j_call: TRBJ2-7; cdr3_length: 14; clone_size: .; cdr3_aa: CASSPTSVTYEQYF; cdr3_nt: TGTGCCAGCAGCCCGACTAGCGTTACCTACGAGCAGTACTTC
v_call: TRBV25-1; d_call: .; j_call: TRBJ1-2; cdr3_length: 13; clone_size: .; cdr3_aa: CASSEGGDDGYTF; cdr3_nt: TGTGCCAGCAGTGAAGGGGGGGACGATGGCTACACCTTC